This paragraph covers one T cell receptor (beta chain) sequence. PCR used 60 Vbeta primers and 13 Jbeta primers. Produced via immunoSEQ multiplex PCR; TCRdb's table is partial and in-frame only. The data show 50,000 or so clones, with roughly 53% seen just once and over 9.5% held by the top ten. The data originate from a study of cytomegalovirus exposure and HLA in healthy donors. Turning to the study itself: Among about 179 million T cells, an earlier analysis found approximately 110 million unique TCR beta sequences.

The receptor comes from a human donor in good health. The sequenced sample consisted of PBMCs.

The CDR3, as DNA: TGCGCCAGCAAATCCGACAGCCCGGAGAAGGATGAAAAACTGTTTTTT. This sequence encodes CASKSDSPEKDEKLFF. The chain couples TRBV10-1 to TRBJ1-4; D may be TRBD1 (5 bases). V lost 7 bases and J 6 bases, leaving 21 bases between the germline ends. The germline V gene has CDR1 WNHNN and CDR2 SYGVQD (reference sequence). The CDR3 has 16 amino acids.